Following are 32 T cell receptor beta chains from one sample sequenced in a study of PD-L1 blockade in urothelial cancer. The sample's time point: pretreatment peripheral blood. The method was immunoSEQ multiplex PCR; TCRdb's version includes in-frame clones alone and lacks a portion of them. The repertoire holds roughly 130,000 clones, around 85% seen once, with under 3.5% in the top ten. Sample: PBMCs, taken around atezolizumab (anti-PD-L1) treatment. Receptors were obtained from a man in his fifties with urothelial cancer.

The V gene is TRBV12-5, the J gene TRBJ2-1; 9 positions agree with TRBD2. The CDR3 runs to 14 residues. Germline CDR1 is LGHNT and CDR2 is FRNRAP. The junction had 7 bases not matched to a gene; V was cut back by 6 bases and J by 7 bases. CDR3 sequence reads: CASGSGLASNEQFF. The CDR3 coding sequence is TGTGCTAGTGGCTCAGGACTAGCGTCTAATGAGCAGTTCTTC.

The J gene is TRBJ2-4, the V gene TRBV4-2, with D unclear. The CDR3 is made up of 12 amino acids. Germline-derived CDR1 and CDR2 are LGHNA and YNFKEQ. V gave up 4 bases and J gave up 11 bases, with 12 bases separating them. In DNA, the CDR3 is TGTGCCAGCAGCCCCCGTCCAAGCCTTCAGTACTTC. Its translation: CASSPRPSLQYF.

The chain recombines TRBV11-3 with TRBJ2-7; 16 bases align to TRBD2. The V gene's germline CDR1 is SGHNT and CDR2 YENEEA. V was clipped by 5 bases and J by 2 bases; unmatched bases: 12. The CDR3 runs to 19 residues. CDR3 nucleotide sequence: TGTGCCAGCAGCCCGGGACTAGCGGGAGGGGACCTCCGGGCCTACGAGCAGTACTTC. As protein: CASSPGLAGGDLRAYEQYF.

This chain joins TRBV6-5 and TRBJ2-7; no firm D call. This CDR3 comprises 14 residues. Trimming pared 3 bases from V and 5 bases from J, leaving 14 bases between. From germline, CDR1 is MNHEY and CDR2 SVGAGI. CDR3 sequence (DNA): TGTGCCAGCAGTTATTCTGCGAAGTCCCACGAGCAGTACTTC. Residues: CASSYSAKSHEQYF.

The CDR3 DNA sequence: TGTGCCAGCAGCCCAGGGGTGGAAGAGACCCAGTACTTC. It codes for CASSPGVEETQYF. V usage is TRBV5-6 and J usage is TRBJ2-5, with D perhaps matching TRBD1 (6 bases). Germline V gene sequence: CDR1 SGHDT, CDR2 YYEEEE. CDR3 length: 13 amino acids. V was shortened by 4 bases and J by 3 bases, with 10 bases between the two germline ends.

The V call is TRBV6-5, the J call TRBJ2-3, with D unresolved. Germline V gene sequence: CDR1 MNHEY, CDR2 SVGAGI. The CDR3 is 14 amino acids. The germline V and J ends were trimmed by 6 bases and 0 bases, with 10 bases remaining between them. CDR3 nucleotide sequence: TGTGCCAGCAGACCTCAGTGGAGCACAGATACGCAGTATTTT. This codes for CASRPQWSTDTQYF.

This clone appeared once. The rearrangement joins TRBV12-5 to TRBJ2-3; 11 nucleotides line up with TRBD2. Germline CDR1 is LGHNT and CDR2 is FRNRAP. Losses at the gene ends were 1 base for V and 0 bases for J; bases not matched to a gene: 0. The CDR3 contains 16 residues. CDR3 sequence reads: CASGLGLAGSTDTQYF. CDR3 DNA sequence: TGTGCTAGTGGTTTGGGACTAGCGGGGAGCACAGATACGCAGTATTTT.

V usage is TRBV27 and J usage is TRBJ2-2, with 10 nucleotides matching TRBD1. Trimming removed 7 bases from V and 10 bases from J; junction bases left unmatched: 15. The CDR3 has 16 residues. Per germline, CDR1 MNHEY and CDR2 SMNVEV (reference sequence). This CDR3 reads CASKGQGLLGNVELFF. The CDR3 DNA sequence: TGTGCCAGCAAGGGACAGGGGCTTTTAGGAAACGTGGAGCTGTTTTTT.

A single count supports this clone. The genes are TRBV12-5 and TRBJ2-5; 8 bases are a match to TRBD1. The germline gives CDR1 LGHNT, CDR2 FRNRAP. The CDR3 has 16 residues. V gave up 6 bases and J gave up 1 base; unmatched junction bases: 10. The CDR3 loop reads CASGRWTGSVQETQYF. For the CDR3, the DNA is TGTGCTAGTGGCCGATGGACAGGGTCCGTCCAAGAGACCCAGTACTTC.

V is TRBV28 and J is TRBJ1-2; maybe TRBD1 (6 bases). The V and J ends lost 10 bases and 8 bases respectively, with 14 bases between them. The CDR3 totals 11 residues. CDR1 and CDR2 from the germline V gene are MDHEN and SYDVKM. Written as DNA, the CDR3 is TGTGCCACTGAGGGGGGGGTAGGCTACACCTTC. It encodes CATEGGVGYTF.

This chain joins TRBV5-1 and TRBJ2-6; TRBD1 matches at 7 bases. The CDR3 covers 16 residues. Germline lookup yields CDR1 SGHRS and CDR2 YFSETQ. The V gene end was trimmed by 5 bases and the J gene end by 0 bases; junction bases not matched to a gene: 5. CDR3 in amino acids: CASSRDSSSGANVLTF. As DNA, the CDR3 is TGCGCCAGCAGTCGGGACAGTAGCTCTGGGGCCAACGTCCTGACTTTC.

This clone was seen once. The chain uses TRBV30 and TRBJ1-2; no firm D call. There are 14 residues in the CDR3. Germline V gives CDR1 GTSNPN, CDR2 SVGIG (reference sequence). Trimming removed 4 bases from V and 2 bases from J, with 14 bases in between. The CDR3 DNA reads as TGTGCCTGGAACTTAATCGCCCAAAACTATGGCTACACCTTC. This codes for CAWNLIAQNYGYTF.

This chain connects TRBV9 to TRBJ2-1; 7 positions match TRBD2. Germline V gene sequence: CDR1 SGDLS, CDR2 YYNGEE. V dropped 0 bases and J dropped 10; count of bases not matched to a gene: 4. This CDR3 has 13 residues. The chain's CDR3 is CASSVGGRAEQFF. For the CDR3, the DNA is TGTGCCAGCAGCGTAGGAGGGAGGGCCGAGCAGTTCTTC. The full variable domain, in which reference TRBV9 and TRBJ2-1 provide the parts outside the CDR3, is DSGVTQTPKHLITATGQRVTLRCSPRSGDLSVYWYQQSLDQGLQFLIQYYNGEERAKGNILERFSAQQFPDLHSELNLSSLELGDSALYFCASSVGGRAEQFFGPGTRLTVL.

This chain joins TRBV5-4 and TRBJ2-1; 8 bases align to TRBD2. V was pared by 5 bases and J by 1 base, with 5 bases of the junction left unmatched. CDR3 length equals 15 residues. Germline loops: CDR1 SGHNT, CDR2 YYREEE (reference sequence). CDR3 region: CASRLAGRSYNEQFF. For the CDR3, the DNA is TGTGCCAGCAGGTTAGCGGGAAGGTCCTACAATGAGCAGTTCTTC.

This clone was observed once. V gene TRBV28 combines with J gene TRBJ1-4, with D possibly TRBD1 on 6 matching bases. The germline V and J ends were trimmed by 3 bases and 8 bases, with 13 bases remaining between them. Germline V gives CDR1 MDHEN, CDR2 SYDVKM. The CDR3 has 14 amino acids. CDR3 sequence reads: CASSFYGGQEKLFF. As DNA, the CDR3 is TGTGCCAGCAGTTTCTACGGGGGGCAGGAAAAACTGTTTTTT. The full variable domain, in which reference TRBV28 and TRBJ1-4 provide the parts outside the CDR3, is DVKVTQSSRYLVKRTGEKVFLECVQDMDHENMFWYRQDPGLGLRLIYFSYDVKMKEKGDIPEGYSVSREKKERFSLILESASTNQTSMYLCASSFYGGQEKLFFGSGTQLSVL.

This clone turned up a few times. This chain uses TRBV6-1 with TRBJ1-1, with D tentatively TRBD1 (6 bases). Trimming took off 1 base at V and 6 bases at J, with 15 bases between the two ends. The CDR3 loop spans 15 amino acids. The germline V gene encodes CDR1 MNHNS and CDR2 SASEGT. CDR3 nucleotides: TGTGCCAGCAGTGAAGGGGCAGGGCGGGGGCCTGAAGCTTTCTTT. It translates to CASSEGAGRGPEAFF.

V is TRBV27 and J is TRBJ2-2; D is unresolved. CDR1 and CDR2 (germline): MNHEY, SMNVEV (reference sequence). V was shortened by 2 bases and J by 7 bases, with 5 bases between the two germline ends. The CDR3 sequence is 12 residues long. CDR3 residues: CASSLRGGELFF. In DNA form, the CDR3 reads TGTGCCAGCAGTTTACGAGGCGGGGAGCTGTTTTTT.

The chain recombines TRBV7-3 with TRBJ2-3, with 15 nucleotides matching TRBD2. This CDR3 region has 17 residues. The germline V gene has CDR1 SGHTA and CDR2 FQGTGA. V lost 5 bases to trimming and J lost 5 bases; unmatched junction nucleotides: 8. CDR3 in DNA: TGTGCCAGCAGCCACGGACTAGCGGGAGGGAGGGGAGATACGCAGTATTTT. Translating gives CASSHGLAGGRGDTQYF.

This clone came up a few times. The CDR3 region is CAWRGVGFEAFF. The DNA for the CDR3 is TGTGCCTGGAGAGGAGTTGGTTTTGAAGCTTTCTTT. The chain couples TRBV30 to TRBJ1-1; D uncertain. The CDR3 is 12 residues long. From germline, CDR1 is GTSNPN and CDR2 SVGIG (reference sequence). Trimming stripped 3 bases from V and 7 bases from J, with 12 bases between.

The chain recombines TRBV4-2 with TRBJ1-1; 7 bases agree with TRBD1. V shed 4 bases, J shed 1 base, and the junction held 12 bases outside the gene matches. The CDR3 has 17 residues. Germline loops: CDR1 LGHNA, CDR2 YNFKEQ. The CDR3 sequence: CASSPRQGGWENTEAFF. As DNA, the CDR3 is TGTGCCAGCAGCCCGCGACAGGGCGGGTGGGAGAACACTGAAGCTTTCTTT.

The chain uses TRBV6-1 and TRBJ2-7; the D gene is possibly TRBD2 (6 bases). Germline loops: CDR1 MNHNS, CDR2 SASEGT. Deletions cut 6 bases from V and 5 bases from J, with 14 bases between. This CDR3 is built from 13 residues. The CDR3 DNA reads TGTGCCAGCAGGGGCACTAGCAACCACGAGCAGTACTTC. Encoded protein: CASRGTSNHEQYF.

V is TRBV28 and J is TRBJ2-3; 7 bases are shared with TRBD2. Germline lookup yields CDR1 MDHEN and CDR2 SYDVKM. The CDR3 has 18 residues. Germline trimming cut 3 bases from V and 4 bases from J; bases unmatched to any gene: 16. CDR3 sequence (DNA): TGTGCCAGCAGTTTCTTAGGTGGCGGGAGCCCCTTGTCAGATACGCAGTATTTT. Its protein product is CASSFLGGGSPLSDTQYF.

This chain connects TRBV18 to TRBJ2-5; D perhaps matches TRBD1 (6 bases). The CDR3 contains 13 residues. CDR1 is KGHSH, CDR2 LQKENI, per germline. V was clipped by 6 bases and J by 4 bases, with 12 bases between them. The CDR3 spells CASSSGQRETQYF. In DNA, the CDR3 is TGTGCCAGCTCCTCCGGACAGAGAGAGACCCAGTACTTC.

This clone is a singleton in its sample. J is TRBJ1-1 and V is TRBV28, with 10 bases that match TRBD1. The CDR3 contains 17 residues. CDR1 and CDR2 (germline): MDHEN, SYDVKM. J lost 3 bases, V lost 2 bases, and 9 bases had no gene match. The CDR3 region is CASSLMGTGVLDTEAFF. CDR3 coding DNA: TGTGCCAGCAGTTTAATGGGGACAGGGGTGTTGGACACTGAAGCTTTCTTT.

In its sample, this clone was seen a few times. This CDR3 reads CASLPTESYYGYTF. DNA of the CDR3: TGTGCCAGCTTACCGACAGAGAGTTACTATGGCTACACCTTC. The rearrangement uses TRBV28 and TRBJ1-2, with a possible D match to TRBD1 (5 bases). CDR1 is MDHEN and CDR2 is SYDVKM in the germline V gene. The CDR3 length is 14 residues. V was clipped by 8 bases and J by 3 bases, with 16 bases between them.

This chain links TRBV7-3 with TRBJ2-7; TRBD2 matches 7 bases. Germline V lookup: CDR1 SGHTA, CDR2 FQGTGA. This CDR3 contains 14 residues. V dropped 2 bases and J dropped 7; count of bases not matched to a gene: 8. The CDR3 reads CASSLRGSAGEQYF. For the CDR3, the DNA is TGTGCCAGCAGCTTACGCGGGAGTGCGGGGGAGCAGTACTTC.

The CDR3 DNA sequence: TGTGCCACCAGCAGACAGGGAATTTTAGTTGGGGCCAACGTCCTGACTTTC. Translating it yields CATSRQGILVGANVLTF. The genes are TRBV15 and TRBJ2-6; the D gene is possibly TRBD1 (5 bases). The germline gives CDR1 LNHNV, CDR2 YYDKDF (reference sequence). This CDR3 has 17 amino acids. V was shortened by 2 bases and J by 3 bases, with 14 bases between the two germline ends.

The chain links TRBV6-6 to TRBJ1-5, with D tentatively TRBD1 (6 bases). The V gene lost 6 bases and the J gene lost 7 bases, with 16 bases spanning the gap. CDR1 is MNHNY, CDR2 SVGAGI, per germline (reference sequence). The CDR3 has 14 residues. DNA for the CDR3: TGTGCCAGCAGCCCCAGACAGGAGCGACAGCCCCAGCATTTT. Amino acid sequence: CASSPRQERQPQHF.

V usage is TRBV2 and J usage is TRBJ2-7, with 8 bases aligning to TRBD2. In germline, CDR1 is SNHLY, CDR2 FYNNEI. V lost 3 bases, J lost 2 bases, and 6 bases stayed unmatched. The CDR3 spans 15 residues. CDR3 in amino acids: CASSDPASGPYEQYF. The DNA of the CDR3 is TGTGCCAGCAGTGATCCCGCTAGCGGGCCCTACGAGCAGTACTTC.

Only one count was recorded for this clone. The CDR3 protein is CASSEQGYGYTF. In DNA, the CDR3 is TGTGCCAGCAGTGAACAGGGCTATGGCTACACCTTC. The chain combines TRBV2 with TRBJ1-2; possible D gene TRBD1, 5 bases. The V gene's germline CDR1 is SNHLY and CDR2 FYNNEI. The CDR3 runs 12 residues. With 2 bases removed from V and 4 bases from J, the gap between germline ends came to 5 bases.

The rearrangement uses TRBV28 and TRBJ1-3, with D tentatively TRBD1 (5 bases). CDR3 length: 15 residues. Between the trimmed V and J ends, which lost 5 bases and 3 bases, there was a span of 14 bases. The germline V gene encodes CDR1 MDHEN and CDR2 SYDVKM. CDR3 in DNA: TGTGCCAGCAGTCGATCAGGGCGACGTGGAAACACCATATATTTT. Its protein product is CASSRSGRRGNTIYF.

The gene calls are TRBV2 and TRBJ2-2; D is unresolved. V shed 7 bases and J shed 2 bases, with 14 bases lying between them. The CDR3 length is 15 residues. Germline CDR1 and CDR2: SNHLY and FYNNEI. DNA for the CDR3: TGTGCCAGCACTTTGCTTCGGGTTAACACCGGGGAGCTGTTTTTT. It translates to CASTLLRVNTGELFF.